This T cell receptor (beta chain) was obtained from a study of identical twins. Overall study findings and caveats: Within twin pairs, the out-of-frame alpha sequences they shared showed excess low generation probability. Excess twin sharing in beta out-of-frame sequences was weaker.

A word on this clonotype: Antigen unknown.

Via MiXCR, TCRdb re-called the 5' RACE reads, giving one row per CDR3 protein. The table lists hundreds of thousands of distinct CDR3 sequences, around 20% of them singletons, with approximately 0.49% in the top ten. No donor was unhealthy or non-Caucasian. V shed 6 bases and J shed 7 bases, with 12 bases lying between them. Looked up from germline, CDR1 is SNHLY and CDR2 is FYNNEI. CDR3 length: 12 amino acids. This same sample was also taken into another study, of yellow fever vaccine responses in identical twins. As that study records: Twins' vaccine T cell response reportedly gave the appearance of partial convergence and partial personalization.

The receptor was derived from a woman between 18 and 29 years old in good health. V usage is TRBV2 and J usage is TRBJ2-5, with D possibly being TRBD1 (6 bases). Sequencing was done on a sample of CD4+ T cells sorted from blood. The CDR3 DNA reads as TGTGCCAGCAGCCCAGAAGGGGGGACCCAGTACTTC. Protein product: CASSPEGGTQYF.